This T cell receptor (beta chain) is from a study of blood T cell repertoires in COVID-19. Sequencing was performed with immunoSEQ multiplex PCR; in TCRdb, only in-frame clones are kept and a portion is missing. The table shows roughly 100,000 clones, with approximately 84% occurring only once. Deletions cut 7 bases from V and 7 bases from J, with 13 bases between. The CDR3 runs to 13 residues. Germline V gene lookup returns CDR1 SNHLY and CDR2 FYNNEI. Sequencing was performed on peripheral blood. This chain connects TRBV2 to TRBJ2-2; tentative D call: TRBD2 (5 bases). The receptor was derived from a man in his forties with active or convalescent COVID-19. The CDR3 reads CASTGRGFGELFF. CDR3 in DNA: TGTGCCAGCACCGGACGGGGATTCGGGGAGCTGTTTTTT.